Listed here is a single TCR beta chain. The junction shows a germline mismatch at one end, possibly a read error. The data derive from a study of blood T cell repertoires in COVID-19. Overall study context: PBMCs, B-cell-depleted T cells, or T cells provided the cDNA or gDNA that made up the material.

Original processing methods: The assay estimated nucleated cells by amplifying reference gene primers. Profiled with immunoSEQ multiplex PCR; TCRdb holds only in-frame clones, not every one. From that table come the V and J calls and clone size; the DNA was used to work out D and trimming. The profile shows about 340,000 clones, about 86% of them singletons. The CDR3 has 14 residues. Germline V gives CDR1 SNHLY, CDR2 FYNNEI. Cohort placement rested on clinical history that participants reported themselves. The sample comprised PBMCs or T cells enriched from blood (not recorded which). The V and J genes are TRBV2 and TRBJ2-7, with D perhaps matching TRBD2 (6 bases). The sequence was obtained from a woman between 35 and 50 years old with acute COVID-19. The DNA of the CDR3 is TGTGCCAGCACTGAAAGAAATGGGCGGGGCGAGCAGTACTTC. It encodes CASTERNGRGEQYF.